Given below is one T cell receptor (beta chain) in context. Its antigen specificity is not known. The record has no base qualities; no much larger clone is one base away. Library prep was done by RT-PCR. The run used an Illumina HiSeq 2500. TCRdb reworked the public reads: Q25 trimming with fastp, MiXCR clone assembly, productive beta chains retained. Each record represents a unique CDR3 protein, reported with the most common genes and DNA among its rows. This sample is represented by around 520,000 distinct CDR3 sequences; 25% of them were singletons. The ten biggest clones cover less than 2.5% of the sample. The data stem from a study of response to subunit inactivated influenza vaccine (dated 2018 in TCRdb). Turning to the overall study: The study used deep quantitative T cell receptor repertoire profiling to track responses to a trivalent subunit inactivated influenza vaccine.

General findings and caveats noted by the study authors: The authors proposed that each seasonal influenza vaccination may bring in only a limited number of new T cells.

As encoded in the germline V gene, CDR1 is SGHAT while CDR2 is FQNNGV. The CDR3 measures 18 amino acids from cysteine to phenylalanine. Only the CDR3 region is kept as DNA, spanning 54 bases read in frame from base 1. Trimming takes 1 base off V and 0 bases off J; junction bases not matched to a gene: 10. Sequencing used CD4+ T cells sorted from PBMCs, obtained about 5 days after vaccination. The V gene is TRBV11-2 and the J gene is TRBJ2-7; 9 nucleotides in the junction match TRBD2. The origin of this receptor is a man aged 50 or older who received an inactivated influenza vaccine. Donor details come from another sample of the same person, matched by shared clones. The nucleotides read TGTGCCAGCAGCTTAGTAGGCGGGGGGGCCGGTGGCTCCTACGAGCAGTACTTC. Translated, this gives CASSLVGGGAGGSYEQYF.